This T cell receptor beta chain was found in a study of blood T cell repertoires in COVID-19. Background on the study: Acute and convalescent COVID-19 samples came from the United States, Italy and Spain. T cells, B-cell-depleted T cells, or PBMCs supplied cDNA or gDNA.

Authors' methods: Reference gene primers were amplified, and this amplification served to estimate nucleated cell counts. TCRdb's copy holds only in-frame clones and misses some; the assay was immunoSEQ multiplex PCR. V, J and clone size were drawn from that table, and D and trimming were deduced from the DNA. Of around 140,000 clones listed, 75% to 90% are singletons. The CDR3 loop spans 15 amino acids. Germline values: CDR1 MGHRA, CDR2 YSYEKL. Trimming at V came to 4 bases and at J to 3 bases, leaving 9 bases not matched to a gene. Material for sequencing was peripheral blood. This rearrangement joins TRBV4-1 to TRBJ2-7; TRBD1 matches 7 bases. This receptor was taken from a human donor in a cohort sampled during active COVID-19. The CDR3 is CASSRPGTDNYEQYF. CDR3 in DNA: TGCGCCAGCAGCCGCCCCGGGACAGATAACTACGAGCAGTACTTC.